The present T cell receptor beta chain was sequenced within a study of T-cell reconstitution after alpha-beta-depleted transplantation in children. This clonotype has only a few counts. TCRbeta library preparation incorporated unique molecular identifiers. Via MiXCR, TCRdb re-called the PCR reads, giving one row per CDR3 protein. The sample consists of approximately 400,000 distinct CDR3 sequences, roughly 10% of them appearing once. Trimming cost V 3 bases and J 1 base; bases outside gene matches: 13. Germline V lookup: CDR1 SGHAT, CDR2 FQNNGV. CDR3 length: 20 residues. The clonotype comes from a human donor who donated a stem cell graft to a child with acute myeloid leukemia. The starting material was PBMCs from the stem cell graft donor, obtained from the stem cell graft. The chain is built from TRBV11-2 and TRBJ2-1; 12 positions agree with TRBD2. The CDR3 coding sequence is TGTGCCAGCAGCTTCCCCAAGTTGACTAGCGGGGGAGGTTCCTACAATGAGCAGTTCTTC. Amino acids: CASSFPKLTSGGGSYNEQFF.